The T cell receptor (beta chain) described here comes from a study of radiotherapy plus CTLA-4 blockade in lung cancer. As for the study in general: Among patients, around 19% showed objective responses, and around 30% had disease control.

V was clipped by 5 bases and J by 2 bases; unmatched bases: 5. The CDR3 consists of 13 residues. Germline V gene data show CDR1 as GTSNPN and CDR2 as SVGIG (reference sequence). Whole-study results and caveats: There was expansion of tumor-derived TCR clones in blood after radiotherapy plus ipilimumab.

In this sample, this clone turned up a few times. Its antigen remains unknown. TCRdb's copy holds only in-frame clones and misses some; the assay was immunoSEQ multiplex PCR. The data hold about 120,000 clones, with 78% observed a single time. The sequence derives from a human donor with non-small cell lung cancer who had a partial response to radiotherapy plus ipilimumab. The sample in question was peripheral blood, obtained from a patient treated with radiotherapy plus ipilimumab. The V gene is TRBV30, the J gene TRBJ2-5, with 7 nucleotides matching TRBD2. The CDR3 coding sequence is TGTGCCTGGTCTGGGGGGGATCAAGAGACCCAGTACTTC. Protein: CAWSGGDQETQYF.